This T cell receptor beta chain was sequenced in a study of STAT5B mutations in CD4+ large granular lymphocyte leukemia. As concerns this clone: The antigen is not known.

Germline-derived CDR1 and CDR2 are SGDLS and YYNGEE. V lost 0 bases, J lost 0 bases, and 12 bases lay in between. The CDR3 totals 16 residues. Clones were read by immunoSEQ multiplex PCR, and TCRdb kept only the in-frame ones, dropping some. The data show 21,000 or so clones, approximately 80% seen once. Broader study findings: Main leukemic clonotypes were patient-specific, but roughly 25% appeared at low frequency elsewhere. TRBV06-family usage was enriched in top patient clones (8/27) versus controls (2/35).

This TCR was sampled from a human donor in good health. Sequencing was performed on CD4+ T cells from blood buffy coats. The rearrangement joins TRBV9 to TRBJ2-5; tentative D call: TRBD2 (5 bases). The CDR3 loop reads CASSVASSLYQETQYF. The CDR3 bases are TGTGCCAGCAGCGTAGCTTCTAGCCTGTACCAAGAGACCCAGTACTTC.